The T cell receptor beta chain under discussion was sequenced for a study of CD8+CD57+ T cells in acquired aplastic anemia (dated by TCRdb to the late 2010s). The study in broad terms: On average, sorted CD4+ and CD8+ cells yielded around 3.4 ug of extracted DNA, with a range of roughly 0.19 to 27.4 ug. CD8+CD57+ expansion was defined as a frequency above the mean frequency observed in healthy subjects.

Study-wide conclusions, independent of this receptor: Between patients and healthy controls, no significant difference in CD8+ Simpson's diversity was found (P=0.060). Around 27 CD8+ CDR3 sequences were shared between patients and controls but appeared highly expressed in patients and within their immunodominant clones.

Genomic DNA served as template for TCR beta VDJ combination and CDR3 sequence profiling. TCR repertoire sequencing was run on an Illumina HiSeq 2000. As for how the authors treated the data: TRBV/TRBJ rearrangement plots, CDR3 size and DJ length profiles, and Simpson's diversity index were used to evaluate the repertoires. The immunodominant clone was defined as the most abundant DNA sequence in deep sequencing data. CDR3 amino acid sequences were checked for sharing between subjects and were compared against published repertoires and the VDJdb database. Through fastp at Q25 and MiXCR, TCRdb rebuilt clones from the public reads, retaining in-frame beta chains. Records with the same CDR3 protein are collapsed into one entry carrying the most frequent genes and DNA. The V and J calls come from TCRdb's annotation, not from the publication. The sample has about 98,000 distinct CDR3 sequences on record, 55% to 80% of them singletons. The top ten constitute approximately 60% of the sample.

Patients chosen for sequencing had shown expansion of CD8+CD57+ cells by flow cytometry. Every patient had severe acquired aplastic anemia, diagnosed using the International Study of Aplastic Anemia and Agranulocytosis and Camitta criteria. No therapy had been received by the patients at the time of blood sampling. The study deep-sequenced TCR repertoires of sorted CD4+ and CD8+ blood T cells from severe aplastic anemia patients and healthy subjects. Patients were enrolled under clinicaltrials.gov protocols 00001620, 01623167, 00001397, 00071045, 00081523 and 00961064 in the USA. Ficoll-Paque density gradient centrifugation was used to isolate peripheral blood mononuclear cells. Before DNA was extracted, CD4+ and CD8+ T cells were sorted using either FACS or magnetic beads. Details on this clonotype: The antigen it recognizes is unknown. No base qualities exist here, and no much larger clone lies one base off it.

The CDR3, from cysteine to phenylalanine, totals 14 residues. The kept DNA is CDR3 alone, 42 bases in frame from the first base. Taken from the germline V gene (reference sequence), the CDR1 and CDR2 loops are SGHNT and YYREEE. After removal of 0 bases from V and 0 bases from J, the junction retains 0 bases not matched to a gene. This TCR was recovered from a human donor with aplastic anemia. Rearrangement joined TRBV5-4 to TRBJ2-7, with 7 bases aligning to TRBD1. The sample taken for sequencing was sorted CD4+, CD8+, or CD8+CD57+ T cells (not recorded which) from PBMCs. The DNA reads as follows: TGTGCCAGCAGCTTGGGGGACAGCTCCTACGAGCAGTACTTC. It translates as CASSLGDSSYEQYF.